These 9 T cell receptor beta chains originate from one sample sequenced in a study of CD8+ T cells in alopecia areata. Treatment indicated: oral pan-JAK inhibitor, 5-10 mg twice daily. Following extraction, RNA underwent reverse transcription to cDNA, which served as the sequencing template. The repertoire was sequenced with immunoSEQ multiplex PCR; TCRdb's copy has only in-frame clones and lacks some. The sample shows some 150,000 clones, approximately 59% of them seen only once. The material was CD4+ T cells sorted from blood, obtained at approximately week 60, from a patient treated with tofacitinib. These receptor sequences come from a human donor with alopecia areata.

This clone was seen only a few times. This chain joins TRBV30 and TRBJ2-5; no clear D. Germline values: CDR1 GTSNPN, CDR2 SVGIG (reference sequence). There are 12 residues in the CDR3. V lost 2 bases and J lost 4, with 8 bases in between. CDR3 protein: CAWSPQRETQYF. CDR3 nucleotide sequence: TGTGCCTGGAGTCCTCAGAGAGAGACCCAGTACTTC.

This clone has just a few counts. The CDR3 bases are TGTGCCAGCAGTTCCTCCAGGGACACCATATATTTT. Its protein is CASSSSRDTIYF. This rearrangement joins TRBV6-5 to TRBJ1-3; possible D gene TRBD1, 5 bases. Germline CDR1 and CDR2: MNHEY and SVGAGI. The CDR3 covers 12 residues. The ends were cut back, 4 bases at V and 8 bases at J, with 9 bases in the middle.

This clone was seen only a few times. This chain connects TRBV30 to TRBJ2-7; possibly TRBD1 or TRBD2 for D (5 bases each). Trimming took 2 bases from V and 6 from J, leaving 8 bases between them. In germline, CDR1 is GTSNPN, CDR2 SVGIG (reference sequence). This CDR3 is 11 amino acids long. CDR3 sequence reads: CAWSYGAEQYF. The CDR3, as DNA: TGTGCCTGGAGTTACGGGGCCGAGCAGTACTTC.

The gene calls are TRBV6-5 and TRBJ2-3; D call uncertain. The CDR3 is 15 amino acids. With 4 bases removed from V and 0 bases from J, the gap between germline ends came to 11 bases. CDR1 is MNHEY and CDR2 is SVGAGI in the germline V gene. CDR3 coding DNA: TGTGCCAGCAGTTTGGAGAAACCTAGCACAGATACGCAGTATTTT. Translation gives CASSLEKPSTDTQYF.

CDR3 bases: TGCAGCGTCGACCCCGGCGCCGGGGAGCTGTTTTTT. It yields the protein CSVDPGAGELFF. V usage is TRBV29-1 and J usage is TRBJ2-2; the D is unclear. CDR3 size: 12 residues. V shed 6 bases and J shed 6 bases, with 11 bases lying between them. The V gene's germline CDR1 is SQVTM and CDR2 ANQGSEA.

This chain connects TRBV7-6 to TRBJ2-7; 7 nucleotides agree with TRBD2. Losses at the gene ends were 6 bases for V and 0 bases for J; bases not matched to a gene: 5. Germline lookup yields CDR1 SGHVS and CDR2 FNYEAQ. The CDR3 has 14 residues. CDR3 loop: CASRGGGSSYEQYF. In DNA, the CDR3 is TGTGCCAGCAGGGGCGGGGGAAGCTCCTACGAGCAGTACTTC.

In this sample, this clone turned up a few times. Other DNA sequences within the sample encode an identical CDR3. The V call is TRBV29-1, the J call TRBJ2-7; D might be TRBD1 (5 bases). Trimming cost V 1 base and J 4 bases, with 11 bases left between them. Germline CDR1 is SQVTM and CDR2 is ANQGSEA. CDR3 length equals 13 residues. This CDR3 is CSVEGQGGYEQYF. The CDR3 region has the DNA TGCAGCGTTGAAGGCCAGGGTGGATACGAGCAGTACTTC.

The chain joins TRBV23-1 to TRBJ1-1, with no clear D. TRBV23-1 is placed among ORFs of uncertain function. V dropped 7 bases and J dropped 0 bases, with 6 bases sitting between them. The CDR3 covers 12 residues. DNA of the CDR3: TGCGCCAGCATTTGTATGAACACTGAAGCTTTCTTT. This gives the protein CASICMNTEAFF.

The rearrangement links TRBV20-1 to TRBJ2-7, with D unresolved. From germline, CDR1 is DFQATT and CDR2 SNEGSKA (reference sequence). This CDR3 is built from 11 residues. V shed 6 bases and J shed 3 bases, with 9 bases lying between them. Here the CDR3 DNA reads TGCAGTGCCGACGGAGACTACGAGCAGTACTTC. Translating it yields CSADGDYEQYF.